These 22 T cell receptor beta chains originate from one sample sequenced in a study of cytomegalovirus exposure and HLA in healthy donors (dated by TCRdb to the late 2010s). Libraries were constructed by the immunoSEQ multiplex PCR assay. The multiplex PCR relied on a mix of 60 forward primers for TCR Vbeta segments and 13 reverse primers for TCR Jbeta segments. TCRdb retrieved this table from immuneACCESS and kept in-frame rearrangements only. Not all clones are present; in checked studies, unresolved V genes account for under half, and no reason is known for the remainder. This specimen's table enumerates 150,000 or so clones. The biggest ten clones account for over 2% of the sample. The specimen sequenced was PBMCs. These receptors all stem from a young woman in good health and CMV-seronegative.

This chain joins TRBV11-3 and TRBJ2-2; no reliable D call. V lost 8 bases to trimming and J lost 0 bases, with 7 bases between them. The CDR3 is made up of 13 amino acids. CDR1 SGHNT and CDR2 YENEEA come from the germline V gene. CDR3 bases: TGTGCCAGCCAGAATACGAACACCGGGGAGCTGTTTTTT. Residues: CASQNTNTGELFF.

CDR3 sequence: CASSFGRGGDTQYF. In DNA form, the CDR3 reads TGCGCCAGCAGCTTTGGAAGGGGCGGTGATACGCAGTATTTT. The chain uses TRBV5-1 and TRBJ2-3, with D possibly being TRBD1 (5 bases). The V end was cut by 2 bases, the J end by 6 bases, with 13 bases between. CDR3 length: 14 residues. Germline V CDR1 and CDR2: SGHRS, YFSETQ.

The chain combines TRBV25-1 with TRBJ1-6; 8 nucleotides line up with TRBD1. CDR1 and CDR2 from the germline V gene are MGHDK and SYGVNS. Trimming cost V 5 bases and J 0 bases; bases outside gene matches: 6. The CDR3 sequence is 17 residues long. In DNA form, the CDR3 reads TGTGCCAGCAGTCAAACAGGGGGAAGCTCCTATAATTCACCCCTCCACTTT. It translates to CASSQTGGSSYNSPLHF.

This sequence joins TRBV19 and TRBJ1-1; D unclear. The CDR3 is made up of 12 amino acids. V was clipped by 5 bases and J by 1 base, with 5 bases between them. Per germline, CDR1 LNHDA and CDR2 SQIVND (reference sequence). The CDR3 DNA sequence: TGTGCCAGTAGTTCAGGGAACACTGAAGCTTTCTTT. Protein: CASSSGNTEAFF. Full variable domain (rest looked up from reference TRBV19 and TRBJ1-1): DGGITQSPKYLFRKEGQNVTLSCEQNLNHDAMYWYRQDPGQGLRLIYYSQIVNDFQKGDIAEGYSVSREKKESFPLTVTSAQKNPTAFYLCASSSGNTEAFFGQGTRLTVV.

This chain joins TRBV6-1 and TRBJ2-5, with TRBD1 identical over 7 bases. The V segment lost 7 bases and the J segment 4 bases; nucleotides outside the gene matches: 12. Germline CDR1 reads MNHNS; CDR2 reads SASEGT. The CDR3 sequence is 15 residues long. The CDR3 nucleotides are TGTGCCAGCACCTCGGGACAGTACGGGCCAGAGACCCAGTACTTC. Translation: CASTSGQYGPETQYF.

The chain has TRBV14 and TRBJ2-2; the D gene is possibly TRBD2 (5 bases). V was pared by 5 bases and J by 10 bases, with 17 bases between. Germline assignment: CDR1 SGHDN and CDR2 FVKESK. There are 14 residues in the CDR3. The CDR3 DNA reads TGTGCCAGCAGCACCGGAGGTTCAGGAGTGGAGCTGTTTTTT. As protein: CASSTGGSGVELFF.

The CDR3 nucleotides are TGTGCCAGCAGCTTATTCGGAGTAGCGGGAATCACAGATACGCAGTATTTT. It encodes CASSLFGVAGITDTQYF. The chain recombines TRBV7-3 with TRBJ2-3; the match to TRBD2 covers 8 bases. J lost 2 bases, V lost 2 bases, and 9 bases had no gene match. Germline V CDR1 and CDR2: SGHTA, FQGTGA. The CDR3 runs 17 residues.

The chain uses TRBV7-8 and TRBJ1-1, with unresolved D. The germline CDR1 and CDR2 sequences are SGHVS and FQNEAQ. The V gene lost 4 bases and the J gene lost 1 base, with 13 bases spanning the gap. The CDR3 loop spans 15 amino acids. This CDR3 is CASSSIVGKNTEAFF. The CDR3 nucleotides are TGTGCCAGCAGCTCCATAGTCGGGAAGAACACTGAAGCTTTCTTT.

The V call is TRBV5-6, the J call TRBJ1-1, with D tentatively TRBD1 (6 bases). The CDR3 loop spans 13 amino acids. Germline CDR1 is SGHDT and CDR2 is YYEEEE. Deletions cut 4 bases from V and 2 bases from J, with 9 bases between. The CDR3 loop is CASSRDINTEAFF. Here the CDR3 DNA reads TGTGCCAGCAGCCGGGACATCAACACTGAAGCTTTCTTT.

V gene TRBV5-8 combines with J gene TRBJ2-3, with 9 bases fitting TRBD2. J gave up 1 base and V 3 bases, and 15 bases lay outside the gene matches. The CDR3 is made up of 19 amino acids. CDR1 SGHTS and CDR2 YDEGEE come from the germline V gene. The CDR3 DNA is TGTGCCAGCAGCTCCACATGGAGCGGGAGGCCCCTTGGCACAGATACGCAGTATTTT. Translated: CASSSTWSGRPLGTDTQYF.

This sequence joins TRBV25-1 and TRBJ2-7; D possibly corresponds to TRBD2 (5 bases). CDR1 is MGHDK, CDR2 SYGVNS, per germline. The V gene lost 1 base and the J gene lost 3 bases, with 19 bases spanning the gap. This CDR3 contains 17 residues. The chain's CDR3 is CASSESEVYPFHYEQYF. CDR3 nucleotide sequence: TGTGCCAGCAGTGAATCGGAGGTCTATCCTTTCCACTACGAGCAGTACTTC.

The V gene is TRBV30, the J gene TRBJ1-4, with a possible D match to TRBD1 (5 bases). The CDR3 consists of 13 residues. Germline CDR1 and CDR2: GTSNPN and SVGIG (reference sequence). The germline V and J ends were trimmed by 0 bases and 5 bases, with 7 bases remaining between them. The CDR3 region is CAWSVGGNEKLFF. In nucleotides, the CDR3 is TGTGCCTGGAGTGTCGGGGGAAATGAAAAACTGTTTTTT.

The V call is TRBV5-8, the J call TRBJ2-7, with a tentative D call TRBD1 (5 bases). Germline V gives CDR1 SGHTS, CDR2 YDEGEE. The CDR3 has 13 amino acids. Trimming removed 0 bases from V and 6 bases from J, with 10 bases in between. CDR3 region: CASSLARQGEQYF. For the CDR3, the DNA is TGTGCCAGCAGCTTGGCTCGGCAGGGCGAGCAGTACTTC.

The V call is TRBV11-1, the J call TRBJ2-2, with a tentative D call TRBD2 (6 bases). Per the germline V gene, CDR1 is SGHAT and CDR2 is FQDESV (reference sequence). Trimming shortened V by 3 bases and J by 6 bases, and 11 bases separated the two germline ends. The CDR3 runs 14 residues. CDR3 nucleotide sequence: TGTGCCAGCAGCTTTGGTCGGGAGCCCGGGGAGCTGTTTTTT. Translating gives CASSFGREPGELFF.

The CDR3 protein is CASSQGASEGETQYF. CDR3 in DNA: TGCGCCAGCAGCCAAGGGGCCTCGGAAGGAGAGACCCAGTACTTC. The chain links TRBV4-1 to TRBJ2-5; D gene uncertain. Germline CDR1 and CDR2: MGHRA and YSYEKL. The CDR3 spans 15 residues. V shed 1 base and J shed 4 bases, with 13 bases lying between them.

The rearrangement links TRBV7-9 to TRBJ1-1, with D tentatively TRBD1 (6 bases). The CDR3 length is 12 residues. CDR1 SEHNR and CDR2 FQNEAQ come from the germline V gene (reference sequence). Trimming pared 5 bases from V and 3 bases from J, leaving 7 bases between. CDR3 region: CASSQGYTEAFF. CDR3 nucleotides: TGTGCCAGCAGCCAGGGGTACACTGAAGCTTTCTTT. Together with reference TRBV7-9 and TRBJ1-1, the CDR3 gives the full variable domain: DTGVSQNPRHKITKRGQNVTFRCDPISEHNRLYWYRQTLGQGPEFLTYFQNEAQLEKSRLLSDRFSAERPKGSFSTLEIQRTEQGDSAMYLCASSQGYTEAFFGQGTRLTVV.

This chain connects TRBV5-4 to TRBJ2-5; 7 bases line up with TRBD1. The DNA end lines up better with TRBJ2-7; the J call may be wrong. Germline V gives CDR1 SGHNT, CDR2 YYREEE (reference sequence). This CDR3 contains 13 residues. CDR3 in amino acids: CAGGRQGGDEQYF. DNA for the CDR3: TGTGCCGGAGGAAGACAGGGTGGCGACGAGCAGTACTTC.

As to this clone: The CDR3 end shows no conserved phenylalanine or tryptophan, and so a read error is likely. The chain is built from TRBV15 and TRBJ2-7; 10 bases are a match to TRBD2. Germline V CDR1 and CDR2: LNHNV, YYDKDF (reference sequence). The CDR3 sequence is 16 residues long. V dropped 0 bases and J dropped 3; count of bases not matched to a gene: 5. As DNA, the CDR3 is TGTGCCACCAGCAGAGATCGAGCTAGCGGGAGCTACGAGCAGTACTCC. Translation gives CATSRDRASGSYEQYS.

V gene TRBV6-6 combines with J gene TRBJ1-4; TRBD1 aligns across 9 bases. The CDR3 is 15 residues long. V lost 2 bases and J lost 4; bases outside the gene matches: 2. Looked up from germline, CDR1 is MNHNY and CDR2 is SVGAGI (reference sequence). CDR3 DNA: TGTGCCAGCAGTTACGGGACAGGGAATAATGAAAAACTGTTTTTT. The encoded protein is CASSYGTGNNEKLFF.

The CDR3 DNA is TGCAGCGTTGGACAGATTAATGAAAAACTGTTTTTT. It translates to CSVGQINEKLFF. This sequence joins TRBV29-1 and TRBJ1-4; possible D gene TRBD1, 5 bases. V lost 4 bases to trimming and J lost 4 bases, with 7 bases between them. Germline V lookup: CDR1 SQVTM, CDR2 ANQGSEA. The CDR3 runs 12 residues.

The chain recombines TRBV7-6 with TRBJ1-5, with TRBD1 identical over 9 bases. The CDR3 is 14 amino acids. Germline loops: CDR1 SGHVS, CDR2 FNYEAQ. V shed 5 bases and J 6 bases; nucleotides not matched to a gene: 5. The CDR3 sequence is CASSPWTGVQPQHF. The CDR3 DNA is TGTGCCAGCAGCCCGTGGACAGGGGTTCAGCCCCAGCATTTT.

The gene calls are TRBV2 and TRBJ2-1; 11 nucleotides align to TRBD2. Germline trimming cut 7 bases from V and 7 bases from J; bases unmatched to any gene: 6. CDR3 length: 14 residues. The germline CDR1 and CDR2 sequences are SNHLY and FYNNEI. In nucleotides, the CDR3 is TGTGCCAGCAAGGAACTAGCGGGAGTGAATGAGCAGTTCTTC. This encodes CASKELAGVNEQFF.